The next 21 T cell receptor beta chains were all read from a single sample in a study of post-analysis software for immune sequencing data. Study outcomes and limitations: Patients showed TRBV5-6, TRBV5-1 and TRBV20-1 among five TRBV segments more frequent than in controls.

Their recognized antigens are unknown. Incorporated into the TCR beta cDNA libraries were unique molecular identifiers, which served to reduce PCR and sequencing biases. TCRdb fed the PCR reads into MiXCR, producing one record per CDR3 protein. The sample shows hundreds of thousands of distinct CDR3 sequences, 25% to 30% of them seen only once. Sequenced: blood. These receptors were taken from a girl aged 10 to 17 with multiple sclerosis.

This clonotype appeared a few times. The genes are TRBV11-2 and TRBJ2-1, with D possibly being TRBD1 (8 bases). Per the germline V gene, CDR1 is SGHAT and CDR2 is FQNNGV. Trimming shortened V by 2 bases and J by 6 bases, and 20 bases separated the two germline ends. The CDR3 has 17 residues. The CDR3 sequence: CASSLLVGSGTGNEQFF. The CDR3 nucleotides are TGTGCCAGCAGCTTATTGGTCGGCAGCGGGACAGGCAATGAGCAGTTCTTC.

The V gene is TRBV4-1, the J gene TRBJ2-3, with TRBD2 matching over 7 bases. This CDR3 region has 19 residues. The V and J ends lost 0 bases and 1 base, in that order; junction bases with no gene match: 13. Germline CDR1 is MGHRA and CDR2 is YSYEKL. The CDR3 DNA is TGCGCCAGCAGCCAAGATCGGCCCCACTTGAGCGGGGGCACAGATACGCAGTATTTT. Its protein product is CASSQDRPHLSGGTDTQYF.

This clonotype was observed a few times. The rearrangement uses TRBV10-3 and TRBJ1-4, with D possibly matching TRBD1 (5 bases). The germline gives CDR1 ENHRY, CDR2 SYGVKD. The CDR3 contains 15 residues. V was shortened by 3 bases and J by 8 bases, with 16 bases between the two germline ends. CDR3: CAISESGGTGEKLFF. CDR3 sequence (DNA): TGTGCCATCAGTGAATCGGGCGGGACGGGAGAAAAACTGTTTTTT.

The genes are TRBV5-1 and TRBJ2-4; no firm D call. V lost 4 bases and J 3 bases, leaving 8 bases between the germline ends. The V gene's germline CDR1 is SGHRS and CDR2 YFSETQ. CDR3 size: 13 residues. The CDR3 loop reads CASSRRNKNIQYF. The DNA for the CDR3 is TGCGCCAGCAGCCGACGGAACAAAAACATTCAGTACTTC.

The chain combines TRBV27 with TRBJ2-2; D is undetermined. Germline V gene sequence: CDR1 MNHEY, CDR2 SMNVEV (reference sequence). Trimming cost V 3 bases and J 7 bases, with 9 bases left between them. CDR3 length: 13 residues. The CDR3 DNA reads TGTGCCAGCAGTTTTTCCCTCGACGGGGAGCTGTTTTTT. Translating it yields CASSFSLDGELFF.

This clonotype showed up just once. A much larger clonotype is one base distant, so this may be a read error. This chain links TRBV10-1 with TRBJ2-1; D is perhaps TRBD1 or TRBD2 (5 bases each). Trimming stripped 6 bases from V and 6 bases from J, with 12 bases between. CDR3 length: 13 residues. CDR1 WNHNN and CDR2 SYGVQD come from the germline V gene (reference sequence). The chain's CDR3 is CASRGSGTNEQFF. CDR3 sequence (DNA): TGCGCCAGCAGGGGATCAGGGACCAATGAGCAGTTCTTC.

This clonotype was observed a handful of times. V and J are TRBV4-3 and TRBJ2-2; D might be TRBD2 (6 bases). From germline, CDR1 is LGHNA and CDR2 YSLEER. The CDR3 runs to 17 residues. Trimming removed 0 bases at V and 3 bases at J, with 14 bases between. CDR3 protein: CASSQDRIAVYTGELFF. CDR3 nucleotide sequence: TGCGCCAGCAGCCAAGACAGAATAGCGGTTTACACCGGGGAGCTGTTTTTT.

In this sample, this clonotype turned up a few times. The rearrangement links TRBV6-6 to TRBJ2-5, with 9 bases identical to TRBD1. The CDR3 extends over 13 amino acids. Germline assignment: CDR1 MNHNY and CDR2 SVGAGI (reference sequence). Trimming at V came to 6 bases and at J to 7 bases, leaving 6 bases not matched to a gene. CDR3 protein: CASSRDRVGTQYF. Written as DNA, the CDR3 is TGTGCCAGCAGCCGGGACAGGGTAGGGACCCAGTACTTC.

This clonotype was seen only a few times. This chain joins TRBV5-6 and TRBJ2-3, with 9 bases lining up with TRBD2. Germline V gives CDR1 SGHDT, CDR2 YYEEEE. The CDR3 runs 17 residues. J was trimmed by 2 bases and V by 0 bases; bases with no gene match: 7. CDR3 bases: TGTGCCAGCAGCTTGGTTGGCGGGAGGGAAACCACAGATACGCAGTATTTT. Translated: CASSLVGGRETTDTQYF.

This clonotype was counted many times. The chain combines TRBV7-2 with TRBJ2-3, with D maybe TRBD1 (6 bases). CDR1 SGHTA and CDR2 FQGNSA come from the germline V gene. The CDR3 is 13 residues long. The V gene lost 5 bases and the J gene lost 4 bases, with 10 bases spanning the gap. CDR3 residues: CASSLGAADTQYF. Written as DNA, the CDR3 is TGTGCCAGCAGCCTGGGGGCCGCAGATACGCAGTATTTT.

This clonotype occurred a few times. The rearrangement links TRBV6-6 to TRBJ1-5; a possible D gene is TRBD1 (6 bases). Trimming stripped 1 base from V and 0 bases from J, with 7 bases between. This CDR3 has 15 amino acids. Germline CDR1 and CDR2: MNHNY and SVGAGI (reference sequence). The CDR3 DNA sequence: TGTGCCAGCAGTTACTTACAGGGTAGCAATCAGCCCCAGCATTTT. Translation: CASSYLQGSNQPQHF.

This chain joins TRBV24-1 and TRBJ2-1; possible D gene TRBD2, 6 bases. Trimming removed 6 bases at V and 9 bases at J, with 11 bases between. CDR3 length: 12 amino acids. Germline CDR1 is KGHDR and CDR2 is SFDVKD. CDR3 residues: CATSLWGGEQFF. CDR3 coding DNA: TGTGCCACCAGTCTTTGGGGAGGTGAGCAGTTCTTC.

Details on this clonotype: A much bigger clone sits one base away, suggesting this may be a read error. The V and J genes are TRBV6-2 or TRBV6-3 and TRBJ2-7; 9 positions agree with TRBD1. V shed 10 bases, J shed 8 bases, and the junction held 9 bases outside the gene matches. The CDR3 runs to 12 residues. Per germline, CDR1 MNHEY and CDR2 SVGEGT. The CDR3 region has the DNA TGTGCCACAGCGGGACAGGGTTACAAGCAGTACTTC. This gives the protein CATAGQGYKQYF.

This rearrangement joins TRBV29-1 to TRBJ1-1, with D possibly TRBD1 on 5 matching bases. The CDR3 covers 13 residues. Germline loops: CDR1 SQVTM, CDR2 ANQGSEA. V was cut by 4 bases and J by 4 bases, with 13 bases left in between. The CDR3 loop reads CSVGGRGVTEAFF. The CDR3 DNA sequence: TGCAGCGTTGGGGGCCGAGGGGTCACTGAAGCTTTCTTT.

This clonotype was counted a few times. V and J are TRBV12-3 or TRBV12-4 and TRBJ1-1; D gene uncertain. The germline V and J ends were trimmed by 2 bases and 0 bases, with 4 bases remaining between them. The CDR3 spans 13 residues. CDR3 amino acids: CASSLRVNTEAFF. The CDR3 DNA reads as TGTGCCAGCAGTTTAAGGGTGAACACTGAAGCTTTCTTT.

For the CDR3, the DNA is TGTGCCAGCACGGACAAGCCGAACACCGGGGAGCTGTTTTTT. Protein: CASTDKPNTGELFF. This rearrangement joins TRBV27 to TRBJ2-2; D possibly corresponds to TRBD1 (5 bases). From germline, CDR1 is MNHEY and CDR2 SMNVEV (reference sequence). The V end lost 7 bases, the J end lost 0 bases, and 9 bases lay between the germline ends. The CDR3 totals 14 residues.

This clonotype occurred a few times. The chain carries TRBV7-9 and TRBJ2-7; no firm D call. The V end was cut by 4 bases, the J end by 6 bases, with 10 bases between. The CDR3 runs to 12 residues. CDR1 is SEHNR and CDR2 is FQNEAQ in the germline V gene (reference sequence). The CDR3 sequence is CASSSPVAEQYF. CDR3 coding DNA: TGTGCCAGCAGCTCCCCCGTGGCCGAGCAGTACTTC.

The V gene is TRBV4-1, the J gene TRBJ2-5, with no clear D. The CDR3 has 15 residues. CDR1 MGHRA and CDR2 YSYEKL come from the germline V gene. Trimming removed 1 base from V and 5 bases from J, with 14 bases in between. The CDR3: CASSQAPAARETQYF. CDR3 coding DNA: TGCGCCAGCAGCCAAGCTCCGGCCGCGAGGGAGACCCAGTACTTC.

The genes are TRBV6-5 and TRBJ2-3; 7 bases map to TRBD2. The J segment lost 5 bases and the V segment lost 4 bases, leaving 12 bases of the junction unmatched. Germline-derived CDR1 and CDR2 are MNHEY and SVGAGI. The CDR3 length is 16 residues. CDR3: CASSFRTSTFGDTQYF. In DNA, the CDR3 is TGTGCCAGCAGTTTCCGGACTAGTACGTTCGGAGATACGCAGTATTTT.

CDR3 amino acids: CSVEGPTYEQYF. The CDR3, as DNA: TGCAGCGTGGAGGGGCCAACCTACGAGCAGTACTTC. V usage is TRBV29-1 and J usage is TRBJ2-7; tentatively, D is TRBD2 (6 bases). Germline CDR1 reads SQVTM; CDR2 reads ANQGSEA. The CDR3 has 12 amino acids. V was trimmed by 6 bases and J by 2 bases, leaving 11 bases between them.

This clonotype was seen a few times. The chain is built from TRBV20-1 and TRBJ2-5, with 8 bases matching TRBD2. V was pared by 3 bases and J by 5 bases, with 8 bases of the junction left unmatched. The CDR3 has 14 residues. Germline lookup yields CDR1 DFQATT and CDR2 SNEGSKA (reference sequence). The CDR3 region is CSARRGAGVETQYF. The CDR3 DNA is TGCAGTGCTAGGAGAGGAGCGGGAGTGGAGACCCAGTACTTC.